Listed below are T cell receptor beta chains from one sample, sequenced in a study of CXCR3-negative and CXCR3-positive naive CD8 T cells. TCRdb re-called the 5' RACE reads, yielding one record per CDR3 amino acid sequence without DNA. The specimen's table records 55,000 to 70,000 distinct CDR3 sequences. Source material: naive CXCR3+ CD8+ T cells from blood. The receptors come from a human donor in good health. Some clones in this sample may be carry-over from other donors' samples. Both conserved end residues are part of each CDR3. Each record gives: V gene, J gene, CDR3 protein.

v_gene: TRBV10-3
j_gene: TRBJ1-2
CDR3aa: CAISNPGQEVGGYTF

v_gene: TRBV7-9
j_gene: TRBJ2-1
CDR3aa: CASSPNDYNEQFF

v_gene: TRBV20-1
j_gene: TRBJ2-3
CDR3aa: CSARPYDWVHSTDTQYF

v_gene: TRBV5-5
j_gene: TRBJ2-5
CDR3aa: CASSFLAFETQYF

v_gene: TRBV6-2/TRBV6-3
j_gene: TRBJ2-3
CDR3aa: CASSFETRNTDTQYF

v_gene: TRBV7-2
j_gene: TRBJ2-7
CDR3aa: CASSLNRGMPYEQYF

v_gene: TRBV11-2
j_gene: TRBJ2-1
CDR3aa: CASSLEAKTPYNEQFF

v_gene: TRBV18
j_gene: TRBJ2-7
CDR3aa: CASSDLGTLYEQYF

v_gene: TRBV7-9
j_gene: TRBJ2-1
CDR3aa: CASSPRLPPSDEQFF

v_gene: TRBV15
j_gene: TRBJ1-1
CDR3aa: CATSREWGRGLMNTEAFF

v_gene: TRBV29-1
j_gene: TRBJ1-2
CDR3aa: CSVLDREDYGYTF

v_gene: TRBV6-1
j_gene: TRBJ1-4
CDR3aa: CASSARGPTTNEKLFF

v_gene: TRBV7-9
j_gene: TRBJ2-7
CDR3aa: CASSSRLRDRGIYEQYF

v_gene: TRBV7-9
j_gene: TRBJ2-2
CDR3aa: CASSPRGTGELFF

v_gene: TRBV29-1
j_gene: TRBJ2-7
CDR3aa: CSSRDYSYEQYF

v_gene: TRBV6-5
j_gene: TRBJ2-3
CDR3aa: CASSYAVAGRHTSTDTQYF

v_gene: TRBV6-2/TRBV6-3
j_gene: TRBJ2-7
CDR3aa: CASSSPQGPHYEQYF

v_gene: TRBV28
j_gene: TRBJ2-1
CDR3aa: CASSANSNEQFF

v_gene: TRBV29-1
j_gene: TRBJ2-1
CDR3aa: CSSPALQGNKHHSYNEQFF

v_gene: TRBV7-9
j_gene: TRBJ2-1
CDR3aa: CASSLLEGNEQFF

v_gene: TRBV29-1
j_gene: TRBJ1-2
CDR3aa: CSVEDMQGQNGYTF

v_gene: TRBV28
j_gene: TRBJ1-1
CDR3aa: CASSLQGSTEAFF

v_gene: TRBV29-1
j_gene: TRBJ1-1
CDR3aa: CSVRQVTEAFF

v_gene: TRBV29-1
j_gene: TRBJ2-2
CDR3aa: CSVFWDTGELFF

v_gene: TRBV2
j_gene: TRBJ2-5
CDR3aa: CASPDGGQETQYF

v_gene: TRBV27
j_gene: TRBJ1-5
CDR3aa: CASSLGGYSNQPQHF

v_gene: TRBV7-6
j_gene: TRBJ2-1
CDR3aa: CASSLAAGSSYNEQFF

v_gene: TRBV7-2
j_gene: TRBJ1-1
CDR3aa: CASSLGVSTEAFF

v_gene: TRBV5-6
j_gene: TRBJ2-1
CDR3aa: CASSFTSGGTYTEQFF

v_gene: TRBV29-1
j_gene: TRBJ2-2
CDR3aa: CSVEVSGRTGELFF

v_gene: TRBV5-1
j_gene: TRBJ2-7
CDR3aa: CASSLESVSYEQYF

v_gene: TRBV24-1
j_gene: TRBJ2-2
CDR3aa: CATSERDPTGELFF

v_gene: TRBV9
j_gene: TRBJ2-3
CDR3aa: CASSALTGTPSTDTQYF

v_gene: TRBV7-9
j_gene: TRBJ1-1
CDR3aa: CASSLVSGLTEAFF

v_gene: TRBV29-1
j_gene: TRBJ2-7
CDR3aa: CSVITGFHEQYF

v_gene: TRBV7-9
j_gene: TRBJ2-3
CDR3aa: CASFHMDRYGFDTQYF

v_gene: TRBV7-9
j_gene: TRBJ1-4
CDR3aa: CASSRAAADNEKLFF

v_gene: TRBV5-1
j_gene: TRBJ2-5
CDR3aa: CASSLGLAGSETQYF

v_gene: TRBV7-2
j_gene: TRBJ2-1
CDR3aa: CASYRTGEFNEQFF

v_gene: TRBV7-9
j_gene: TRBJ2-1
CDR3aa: CASSLADYNEQFF

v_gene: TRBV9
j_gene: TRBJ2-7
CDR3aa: CASSVGGSGVYEQYF

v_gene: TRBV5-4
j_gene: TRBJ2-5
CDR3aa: CASSPSQETQYF

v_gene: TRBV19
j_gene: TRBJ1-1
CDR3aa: CASSISNRGYTEAFF